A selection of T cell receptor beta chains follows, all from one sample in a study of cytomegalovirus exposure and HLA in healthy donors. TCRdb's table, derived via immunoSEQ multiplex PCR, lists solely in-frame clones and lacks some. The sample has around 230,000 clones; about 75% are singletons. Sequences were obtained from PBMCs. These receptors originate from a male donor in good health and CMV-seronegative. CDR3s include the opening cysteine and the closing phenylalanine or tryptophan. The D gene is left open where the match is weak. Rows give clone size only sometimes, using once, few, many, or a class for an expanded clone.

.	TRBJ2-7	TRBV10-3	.	CAISESGGTAYEQYF	TGTGCCATCAGTGAGTCTGGCGGGACGGCCTACGAGCAGTACTTC
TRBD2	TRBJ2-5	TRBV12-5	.	CASAPGLAGSQETQYF	TGTGCTAGTGCCCCCGGACTAGCGGGCTCCCAAGAGACCCAGTACTTC
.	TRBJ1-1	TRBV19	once	CASSRVEGNTEAFF	TGTGCCAGTAGTAGAGTCGAGGGAAACACTGAAGCTTTCTTT
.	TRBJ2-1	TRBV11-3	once	CASSLGSRIVSYNEQFF	TGTGCCAGCAGCTTGGGTTCGCGGATTGTCTCCTACAATGAGCAGTTCTTC
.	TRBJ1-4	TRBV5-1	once	CASSLAGKSKLFF	TGCGCCAGCAGCTTGGCGGGGAAGTCAAAACTGTTTTTT
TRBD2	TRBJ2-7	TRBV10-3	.	CAISERGTSSRYEQYF	TGTGCCATCAGTGAGCGTGGGACTAGCAGTCGCTACGAGCAGTACTTC
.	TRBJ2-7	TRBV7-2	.	CASSLADNEQYF	TGTGCCAGCAGCTTAGCGGACAACGAGCAGTACTTC
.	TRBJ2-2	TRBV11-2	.	CASSHYRARTGELFF	TGTGCCAGCAGCCACTACAGGGCGAGGACCGGGGAGCTGTTTTTT
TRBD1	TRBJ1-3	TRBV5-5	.	CASSWDRGFGNTIYF	TGTGCCAGCAGTTGGGACAGGGGTTTTGGAAACACCATATATTTT
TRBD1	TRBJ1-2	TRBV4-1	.	CASSQAQGAGYGYTF	TGCGCCAGCAGCCAAGCGCAGGGGGCCGGCTATGGCTACACCTTC
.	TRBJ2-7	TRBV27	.	CASSSGDYYEQYF	TGTGCCAGCAGTTCAGGGGATTATTACGAGCAGTACTTC